The sequence of this T cell receptor (beta chain) was determined in a study of graft-versus-host responses after intestinal transplantation. On the study more broadly: Grafts that recipients had were multivisceral, liver-intestinal, or isolated intestinal transplants. The whole recipient group had anti-thymocyte globulin induction followed by tacrolimus and steroids for two to three years.

Sequencing was performed with immunoSEQ multiplex PCR; in TCRdb, only in-frame clones are kept and a portion is missing. The sample carries roughly 100,000 clones, about 90% recorded once. Study results and caveats: GvH clones detected in recipient marrow included some appearing first in ileum or blood.

About this clone: Its target is not known.

The CDR3 consists of 13 residues. In germline, CDR1 is SGHRS, CDR2 YFSETQ. V gave up 0 bases and J gave up 6 bases, with 8 bases separating them. The sample here was unstimulated CD4+ T cells sorted from spleen or lymph node cells, taken before intestinal transplant. This sequence joins TRBV5-1 and TRBJ2-3; maybe TRBD1 (6 bases). The TCR originated in a human donor who received an intestinal transplant. CDR3 DNA sequence: TGCGCCAGCAGCTTGGCGCAGGGGGATACGCAGTATTTT. Amino acids: CASSLAQGDTQYF.